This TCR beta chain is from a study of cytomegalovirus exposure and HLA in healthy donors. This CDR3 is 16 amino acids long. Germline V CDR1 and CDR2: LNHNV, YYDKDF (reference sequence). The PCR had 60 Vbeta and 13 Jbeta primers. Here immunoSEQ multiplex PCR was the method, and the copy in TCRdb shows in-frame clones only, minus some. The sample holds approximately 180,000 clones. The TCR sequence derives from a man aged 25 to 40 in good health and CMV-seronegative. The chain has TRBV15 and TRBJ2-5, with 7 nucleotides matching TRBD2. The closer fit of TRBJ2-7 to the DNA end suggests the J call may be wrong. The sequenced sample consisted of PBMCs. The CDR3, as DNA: TGTGCCACCAGCAGAGGGACTAGTTTATTTCGGGACGAGCAGTACTTC. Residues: CATSRGTSLFRDEQYF.